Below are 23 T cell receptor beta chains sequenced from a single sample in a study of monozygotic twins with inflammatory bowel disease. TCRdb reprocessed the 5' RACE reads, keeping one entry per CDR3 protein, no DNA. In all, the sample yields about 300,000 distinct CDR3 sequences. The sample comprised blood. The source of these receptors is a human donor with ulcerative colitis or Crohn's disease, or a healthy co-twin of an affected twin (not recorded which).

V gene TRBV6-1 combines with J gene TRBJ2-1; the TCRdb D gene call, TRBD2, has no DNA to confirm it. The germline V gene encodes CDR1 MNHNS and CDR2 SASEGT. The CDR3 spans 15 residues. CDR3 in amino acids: CASSPGTSDYNEQFF.

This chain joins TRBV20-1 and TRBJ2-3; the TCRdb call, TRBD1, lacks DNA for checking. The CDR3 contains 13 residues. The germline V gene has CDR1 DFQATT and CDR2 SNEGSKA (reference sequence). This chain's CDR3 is CSSSGTRTDTQYF.

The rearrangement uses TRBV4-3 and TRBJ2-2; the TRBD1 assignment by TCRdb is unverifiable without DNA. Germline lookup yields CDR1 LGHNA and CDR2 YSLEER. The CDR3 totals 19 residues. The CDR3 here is CASSQEPPRTNANTGELFF.

CDR3 residues: CASSLDGQFAKNIQYF. This chain connects TRBV7-9 to TRBJ2-4; TCRdb reports TRBD1, a call that lacks DNA to check it against. The CDR3 extends over 16 amino acids. The germline V gene has CDR1 SEHNR and CDR2 FQNEAQ (reference sequence).

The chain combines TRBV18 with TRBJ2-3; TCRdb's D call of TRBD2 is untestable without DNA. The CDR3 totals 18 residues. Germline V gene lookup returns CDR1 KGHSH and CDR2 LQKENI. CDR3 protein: CASSPGTSGSAGGDTQYF.

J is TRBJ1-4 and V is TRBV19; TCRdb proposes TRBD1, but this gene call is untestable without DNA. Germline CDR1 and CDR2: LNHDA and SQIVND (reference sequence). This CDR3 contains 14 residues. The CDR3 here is CASSLGTGLEKLFF.

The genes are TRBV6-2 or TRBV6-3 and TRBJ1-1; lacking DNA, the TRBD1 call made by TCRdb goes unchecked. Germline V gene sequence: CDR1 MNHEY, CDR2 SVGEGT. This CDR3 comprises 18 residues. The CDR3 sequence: CASSYQLGQGAMNTEAFF.

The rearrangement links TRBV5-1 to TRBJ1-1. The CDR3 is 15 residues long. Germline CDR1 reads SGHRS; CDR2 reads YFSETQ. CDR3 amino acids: CASSLAGFGSTEAFF.

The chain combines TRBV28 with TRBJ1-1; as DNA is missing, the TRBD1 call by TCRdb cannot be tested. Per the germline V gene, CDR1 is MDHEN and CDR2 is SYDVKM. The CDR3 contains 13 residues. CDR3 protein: CASDDSTNSEAFF.

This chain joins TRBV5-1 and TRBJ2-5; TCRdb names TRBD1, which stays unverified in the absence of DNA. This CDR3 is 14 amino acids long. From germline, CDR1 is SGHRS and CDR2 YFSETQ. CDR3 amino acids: CASSIDRVGGTQYF.

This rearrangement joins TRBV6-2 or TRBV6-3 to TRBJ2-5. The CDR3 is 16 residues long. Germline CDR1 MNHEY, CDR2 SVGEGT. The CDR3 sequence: CASSYFERKYQETQYF.

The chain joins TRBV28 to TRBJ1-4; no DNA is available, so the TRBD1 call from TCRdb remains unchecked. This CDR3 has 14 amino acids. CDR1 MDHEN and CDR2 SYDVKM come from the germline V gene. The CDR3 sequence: CASGQPATNEKLFF.

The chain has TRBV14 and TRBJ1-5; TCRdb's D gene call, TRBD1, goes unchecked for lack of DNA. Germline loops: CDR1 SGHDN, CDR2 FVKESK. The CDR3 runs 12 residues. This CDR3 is CASSQEGGPQHF.

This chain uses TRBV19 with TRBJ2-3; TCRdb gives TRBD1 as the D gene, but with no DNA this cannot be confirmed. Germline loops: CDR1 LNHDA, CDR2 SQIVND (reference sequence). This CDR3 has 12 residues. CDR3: CASSPGSDTQYF.

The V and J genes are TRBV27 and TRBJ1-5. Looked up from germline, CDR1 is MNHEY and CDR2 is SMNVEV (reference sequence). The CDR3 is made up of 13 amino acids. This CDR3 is CASSWRVDQPQHF.

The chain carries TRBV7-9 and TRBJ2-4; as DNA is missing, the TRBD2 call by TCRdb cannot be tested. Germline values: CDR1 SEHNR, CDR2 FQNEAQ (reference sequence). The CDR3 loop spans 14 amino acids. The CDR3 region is CASRPEGTSGIQYF.

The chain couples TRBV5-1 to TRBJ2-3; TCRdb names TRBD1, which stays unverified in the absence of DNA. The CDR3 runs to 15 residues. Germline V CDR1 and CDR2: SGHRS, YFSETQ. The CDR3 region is CASSPPGGCTDTQYF.

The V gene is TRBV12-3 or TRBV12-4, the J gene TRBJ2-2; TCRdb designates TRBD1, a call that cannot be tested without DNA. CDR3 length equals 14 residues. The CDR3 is CASSPAGQGGELFF.

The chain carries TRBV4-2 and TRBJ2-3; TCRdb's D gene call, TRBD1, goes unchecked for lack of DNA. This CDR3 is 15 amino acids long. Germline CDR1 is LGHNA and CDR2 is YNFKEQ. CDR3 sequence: CASSQYRADTDTQYF.

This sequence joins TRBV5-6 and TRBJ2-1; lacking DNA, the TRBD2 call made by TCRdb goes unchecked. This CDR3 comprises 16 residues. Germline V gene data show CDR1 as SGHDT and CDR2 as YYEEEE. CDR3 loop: CASSLAGSGGVREQFF.

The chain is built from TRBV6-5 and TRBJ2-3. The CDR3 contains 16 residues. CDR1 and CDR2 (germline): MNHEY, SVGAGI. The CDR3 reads CASSSVLLSSTDTQYF.

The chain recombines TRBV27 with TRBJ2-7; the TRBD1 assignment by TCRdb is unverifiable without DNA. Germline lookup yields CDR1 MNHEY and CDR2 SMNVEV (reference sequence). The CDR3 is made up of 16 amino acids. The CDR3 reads CASSKPISGSPGGQYF.

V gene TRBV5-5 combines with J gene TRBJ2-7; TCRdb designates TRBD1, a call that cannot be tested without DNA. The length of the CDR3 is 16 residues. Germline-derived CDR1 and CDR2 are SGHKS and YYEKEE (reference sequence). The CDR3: CASNPGEDLRTYEQYF.